These T cell receptor beta chains were read from a single sample in a study of OX40 agonist ivuxolimab in advanced cancers. Sequenced by immunoSEQ multiplex PCR; TCRdb stores in-frame clones only, minus some. The data show over 45,000 clones, roughly 84% seen once. Sequenced here: CD4+ or CD8+ T cells sorted from blood, sampled in a trial of the OX40 agonist ivuxolimab. These receptors came from an adult with an advanced solid tumor such as melanoma, head and neck, liver or kidney cancer. Both conserved end residues are part of each CDR3. The order of the fields is V gene, clone size, D gene, J gene, CDR3 DNA, CDR3 protein. D genes are given only for firm matches. Clone size is stated in some rows and not others, as once, few, many or a class when expanded.

v_call: TRBV15; clone_size: -; d_call: TRBD2; j_call: TRBJ2-5; cdr3_nt: TGTGCCACCAGCAGAGGGACTAGCGGGAGGACCGGAGAGACCCAGTACTTC; cdr3_aa: CATSRGTSGRTGETQYF
v_call: TRBV7-2; clone_size: -; d_call: TRBD2; j_call: TRBJ2-7; cdr3_nt: TGTGCCAGCAGCTTGCAGACTAGCGGGAGAGGGGTAGGCTCCTACGAGCAGTACTTC; cdr3_aa: CASSLQTSGRGVGSYEQYF
v_call: TRBV9; clone_size: -; d_call: -; j_call: TRBJ2-1; cdr3_nt: TGTGCCAGCAGCGTATTCGGGTACAATGAGCAGTTCTTC; cdr3_aa: CASSVFGYNEQFF
v_call: TRBV28; clone_size: -; d_call: -; j_call: TRBJ1-1; cdr3_nt: TGTGCCAGCAGTTTGGAGAGGAGCACTGAAGCTTTCTTT; cdr3_aa: CASSLERSTEAFF
v_call: TRBV4-1; clone_size: -; d_call: -; j_call: TRBJ1-5; cdr3_nt: TGCGCCAGCAGCCAACCCGCGGCCCCGCTAGGGCAGCCCCAGCATTTT; cdr3_aa: CASSQPAAPLGQPQHF
v_call: TRBV7-9; clone_size: few; d_call: TRBD2; j_call: TRBJ2-2; cdr3_nt: TGTGCCAGCAGCAGGGGACTAGCGGGTTACGCGAACACCGGGGAGCTGTTTTTT; cdr3_aa: CASSRGLAGYANTGELFF
v_call: TRBV2; clone_size: -; d_call: TRBD1; j_call: TRBJ2-3; cdr3_nt: TGTGCCAGCGAGGGACAGGTGAAAATAGCTAGCACAGATACGCAGTATTTT; cdr3_aa: CASEGQVKIASTDTQYF
v_call: TRBV7-8; clone_size: -; d_call: -; j_call: TRBJ1-2; cdr3_nt: TGTGCCAGCAGCTTAGCGCGGCTGTCATCTTATGGCTACACCTTC; cdr3_aa: CASSLARLSSYGYTF
v_call: TRBV25-1; clone_size: -; d_call: -; j_call: TRBJ2-3; cdr3_nt: TGTGCCAGCAGTGAATCTTCGGGGGGCAGGACAGATACGCAGTATTTT; cdr3_aa: CASSESSGGRTDTQYF
v_call: TRBV7-9; clone_size: few; d_call: -; j_call: TRBJ2-7; cdr3_nt: TGTGCCAGCAGCCGGCGGGACCGCCCCTACGAGCAGTACTTC; cdr3_aa: CASSRRDRPYEQYF
v_call: TRBV30; clone_size: -; d_call: -; j_call: TRBJ1-2; cdr3_nt: TGTGCCTGGAGCCTCCTCCTCCAGGGAAGGAACTATGGCTACACCTTC; cdr3_aa: CAWSLLLQGRNYGYTF
v_call: TRBV9; clone_size: -; d_call: -; j_call: TRBJ2-7; cdr3_nt: TGTGCCAGCAGCGTGGGACACTTCGCTACGCGCGAGCAGTACTTC; cdr3_aa: CASSVGHFATREQYF
v_call: TRBV30; clone_size: -; d_call: -; j_call: TRBJ1-4; cdr3_nt: TGTGCCTGGAGTGTACCGGGACTTCCAGAAAAACTGTTTTTT; cdr3_aa: CAWSVPGLPEKLFF
v_call: TRBV5-1; clone_size: -; d_call: TRBD2; j_call: TRBJ2-2; cdr3_nt: TGCGCCAGCAGCCTTGGACTAGCGGGAGGCTACACCGGGGAGCTGTTTTTT; cdr3_aa: CASSLGLAGGYTGELFF
v_call: TRBV7-6; clone_size: -; d_call: TRBD2; j_call: TRBJ2-1; cdr3_nt: TGTGCCAGCAGCTTATTAACTAGCGGGAGAGGGGCCGACAGCAATGAGCAGTTCTTC; cdr3_aa: CASSLLTSGRGADSNEQFF
v_call: TRBV11-2; clone_size: -; d_call: -; j_call: TRBJ1-2; cdr3_nt: TGTGCCAGCACCCCCGGGGGCGCCGGCGGCTACACCTTC; cdr3_aa: CASTPGGAGGYTF
v_call: TRBV27; clone_size: -; d_call: -; j_call: TRBJ2-7; cdr3_nt: TGTGCCAGCAGGAGGACAGCTATCTCCTACGAGCAGTACTTC; cdr3_aa: CASRRTAISYEQYF
v_call: TRBV2; clone_size: -; d_call: -; j_call: TRBJ2-7; cdr3_nt: TGTGCCAGCAACGTTCCAGACCCTCCCTACGAGCAGTACTTC; cdr3_aa: CASNVPDPPYEQYF
v_call: TRBV19; clone_size: once; d_call: -; j_call: TRBJ1-3; cdr3_nt: TGTGCCAGTAGTGGACAGCGAGCCTCTGGAAACACCATATATTTT; cdr3_aa: CASSGQRASGNTIYF
v_call: TRBV4-2; clone_size: once; d_call: TRBD2; j_call: TRBJ2-2; cdr3_nt: TGTGCCAGCAGCCAAGCTAGCGGGGGGGCCTATGGCACCGGGGAGCTGTTTTTT; cdr3_aa: CASSQASGGAYGTGELFF
v_call: TRBV15; clone_size: -; d_call: -; j_call: TRBJ2-1; cdr3_nt: TGTGCCACCAGCAGAGATTTTGGGCGGGCCGACAATGAGCAGTTCTTC; cdr3_aa: CATSRDFGRADNEQFF
v_call: TRBV5-1; clone_size: -; d_call: -; j_call: TRBJ1-4; cdr3_nt: TGCGCCAGCAGCTTGGCGACGACAACTAATGAAAAACTGTTTTTT; cdr3_aa: CASSLATTTNEKLFF
v_call: TRBV7-2; clone_size: -; d_call: -; j_call: TRBJ1-1; cdr3_nt: TGTGCCAGCAGCCCCCCATTAGGGGACTGGGAGAACACTGAAGCTTTCTTT; cdr3_aa: CASSPPLGDWENTEAFF
v_call: TRBV7-9; clone_size: few; d_call: -; j_call: TRBJ2-7; cdr3_nt: TGTGCCAGCAGCTCCAGGGGCCCCGACGAGCAGTACTTC; cdr3_aa: CASSSRGPDEQYF
v_call: TRBV5-1; clone_size: once; d_call: -; j_call: TRBJ1-1; cdr3_nt: TGCGCCAGCACGAGGGAGGGGCAGAACCGCTTTATGGTTGTCACTGAAGCTTTCTTT; cdr3_aa: CASTREGQNRFMVVTEAFF
v_call: TRBV10-3; clone_size: -; d_call: -; j_call: TRBJ1-1; cdr3_nt: TGTGCCATCAGCCCAATCGGTGGTGAAGCTTTCTTT; cdr3_aa: CAISPIGGEAFF
v_call: TRBV6-5; clone_size: -; d_call: TRBD1; j_call: TRBJ1-6; cdr3_nt: TGTGCCAGCAGTTACAGGACAGGGGATTCACCCCTCCACTTT; cdr3_aa: CASSYRTGDSPLHF
v_call: TRBV9; clone_size: -; d_call: -; j_call: TRBJ2-3; cdr3_nt: TGTGCCAGCAGCGTAGGACTTGGCACAGATACGCAGTATTTT; cdr3_aa: CASSVGLGTDTQYF
v_call: TRBV28; clone_size: -; d_call: -; j_call: TRBJ1-5; cdr3_nt: TGTGCCAGCAGTTTACACGGGGAGCCCCCCAATCAGCCCCAGCATTTT; cdr3_aa: CASSLHGEPPNQPQHF
v_call: TRBV18; clone_size: -; d_call: TRBD1; j_call: TRBJ2-7; cdr3_nt: TGTGCCAGCTCACCACTGGAGACAGGGAAAGCGTACGAGCAGTACTTC; cdr3_aa: CASSPLETGKAYEQYF
v_call: TRBV19; clone_size: -; d_call: TRBD2; j_call: TRBJ2-2; cdr3_nt: TGTGCCAGTAGTCCCCTAGCGGCGAACACCGGGGAGCTGTTTTTT; cdr3_aa: CASSPLAANTGELFF
v_call: TRBV11-3; clone_size: -; d_call: -; j_call: TRBJ2-3; cdr3_nt: TGTGCCAGCAGCTTAGCGGCGGGGACAGATACGCAGTATTTT; cdr3_aa: CASSLAAGTDTQYF
v_call: TRBV30; clone_size: -; d_call: TRBD2; j_call: TRBJ2-1; cdr3_nt: TGTGCCTGGAAACGCCCTAGCGGCGTCCTCAATGAGCAGTTCTTC; cdr3_aa: CAWKRPSGVLNEQFF
v_call: TRBV2; clone_size: -; d_call: TRBD1; j_call: TRBJ1-1; cdr3_nt: TGTGCCAGCAGTGAAAGGGGACAGGGGAACACTGAAGCTTTCTTT; cdr3_aa: CASSERGQGNTEAFF
v_call: TRBV7-2; clone_size: -; d_call: -; j_call: TRBJ2-2; cdr3_nt: TGTGCCAGCAGCCCCCTGGGTCCCGAGGAGCTGTTTTTT; cdr3_aa: CASSPLGPEELFF
v_call: TRBV6-5; clone_size: -; d_call: TRBD1; j_call: TRBJ1-5; cdr3_nt: TGTGCCAGCAGCCCGGACAGGGGAAACCAGCCCCAGCATTTT; cdr3_aa: CASSPDRGNQPQHF
v_call: TRBV4-2; clone_size: -; d_call: TRBD2; j_call: TRBJ2-5; cdr3_nt: TGTGCCAGCAGCCCCGGGACTACTCTAGGGGAGACCCAGTACTTC; cdr3_aa: CASSPGTTLGETQYF
v_call: TRBV7-9; clone_size: -; d_call: TRBD2; j_call: TRBJ2-3; cdr3_nt: TGTGCCAGCAGCTTAGAAAGGCTTTCAGCGGGAACAGATACGCAGTATTTT; cdr3_aa: CASSLERLSAGTDTQYF